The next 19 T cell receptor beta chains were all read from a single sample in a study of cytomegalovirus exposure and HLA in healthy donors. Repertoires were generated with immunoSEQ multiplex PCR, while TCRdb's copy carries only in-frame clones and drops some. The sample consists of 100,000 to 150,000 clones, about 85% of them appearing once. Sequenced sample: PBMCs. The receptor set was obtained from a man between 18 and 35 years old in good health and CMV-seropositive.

The CDR3 loop is CASSQVYSPQETQYF. The DNA of the CDR3 is TGCGCCAGCAGCCAAGTTTACAGCCCTCAAGAGACCCAGTACTTC. The chain recombines TRBV4-3 with TRBJ2-5; no definite D call. Germline V gene sequence: CDR1 LGHNA, CDR2 YSLEER. This CDR3 has 15 amino acids. V was pared by 1 base and J by 2 bases, with 11 bases between.

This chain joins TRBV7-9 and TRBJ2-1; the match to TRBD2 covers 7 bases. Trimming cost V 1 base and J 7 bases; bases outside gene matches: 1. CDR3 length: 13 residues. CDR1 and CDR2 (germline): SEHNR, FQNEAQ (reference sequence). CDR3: CASSLGGGNEQFF. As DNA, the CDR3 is TGTGCCAGCAGCTTAGGCGGGGGAAATGAGCAGTTCTTC.

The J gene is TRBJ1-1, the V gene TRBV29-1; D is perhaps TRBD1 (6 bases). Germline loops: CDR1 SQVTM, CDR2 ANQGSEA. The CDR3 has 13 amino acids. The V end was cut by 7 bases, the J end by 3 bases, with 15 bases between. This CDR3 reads CSESRGMDTEAFF. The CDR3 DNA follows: TGCAGCGAGTCCAGGGGTATGGACACTGAAGCTTTCTTT.

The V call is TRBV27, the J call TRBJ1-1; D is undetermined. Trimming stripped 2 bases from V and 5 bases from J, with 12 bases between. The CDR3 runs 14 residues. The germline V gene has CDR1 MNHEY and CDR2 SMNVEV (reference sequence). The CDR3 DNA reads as TGTGCCAGCAGTTTAGCCCGGGTTAGGACTGAAGCTTTCTTT. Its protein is CASSLARVRTEAFF.

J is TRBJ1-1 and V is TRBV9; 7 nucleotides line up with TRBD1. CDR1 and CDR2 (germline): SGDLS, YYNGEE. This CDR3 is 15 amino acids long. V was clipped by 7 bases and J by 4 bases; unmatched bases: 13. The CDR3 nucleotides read TGTGCCAGCGGCTCAGGACCCAGGGGGAGCACTGAAGCTTTCTTT. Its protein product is CASGSGPRGSTEAFF.

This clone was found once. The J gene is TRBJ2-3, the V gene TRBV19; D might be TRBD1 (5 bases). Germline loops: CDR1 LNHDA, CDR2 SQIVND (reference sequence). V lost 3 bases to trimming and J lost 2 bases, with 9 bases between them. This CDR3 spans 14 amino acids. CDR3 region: CASSIQGNTDTQYF. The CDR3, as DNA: TGTGCCAGTAGTATTCAGGGAAACACAGATACGCAGTATTTT. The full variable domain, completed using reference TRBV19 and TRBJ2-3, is DGGITQSPKYLFRKEGQNVTLSCEQNLNHDAMYWYRQDPGQGLRLIYYSQIVNDFQKGDIAEGYSVSREKKESFPLTVTSAQKNPTAFYLCASSIQGNTDTQYFGPGTRLTVL.

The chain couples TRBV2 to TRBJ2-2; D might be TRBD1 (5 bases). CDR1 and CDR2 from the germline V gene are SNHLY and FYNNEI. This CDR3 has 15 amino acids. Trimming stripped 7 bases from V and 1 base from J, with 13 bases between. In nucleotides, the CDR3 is TGTGCCAGCAAGCCAGAGACAGTGAACACCGGGGAGCTGTTTTTT. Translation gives CASKPETVNTGELFF.

This CDR3 reads CASSATSGGVLEQFF. DNA for the CDR3: TGTGCCAGCAGTGCTACTAGCGGGGGAGTTCTGGAGCAGTTCTTC. The chain combines TRBV6-4 with TRBJ2-1; TRBD2 agrees at 11 bases. The V segment lost 4 bases and the J segment 10 bases; nucleotides outside the gene matches: 9. The CDR3 has 15 residues. Germline loops: CDR1 MRHNA, CDR2 SNTAGT.

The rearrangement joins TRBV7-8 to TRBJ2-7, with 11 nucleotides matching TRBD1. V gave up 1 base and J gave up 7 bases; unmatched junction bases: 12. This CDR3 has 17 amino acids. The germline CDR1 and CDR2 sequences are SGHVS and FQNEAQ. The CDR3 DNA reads TGTGCCAGCAGCTTAGGAGGTATAGGGACAGGGGGGAAGGAGCAGTACTTC. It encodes CASSLGGIGTGGKEQYF.

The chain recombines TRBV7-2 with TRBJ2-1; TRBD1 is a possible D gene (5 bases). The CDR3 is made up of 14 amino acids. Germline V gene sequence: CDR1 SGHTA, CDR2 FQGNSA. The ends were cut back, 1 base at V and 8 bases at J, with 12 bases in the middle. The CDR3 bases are TGTGCCAGCAGCTTAGAAGGGGTGGGCGATGAGCAGTTCTTC. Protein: CASSLEGVGDEQFF. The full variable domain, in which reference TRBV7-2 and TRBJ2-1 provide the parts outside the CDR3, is GAGVSQSPSNKVTEKGKDVELRCDPISGHTALYWYRQSLGQGLEFLIYFQGNSAPDKSGLPSDRFSAERTGGSVSTLTIQRTQQEDSAVYLCASSLEGVGDEQFFGPGTRLTVL.

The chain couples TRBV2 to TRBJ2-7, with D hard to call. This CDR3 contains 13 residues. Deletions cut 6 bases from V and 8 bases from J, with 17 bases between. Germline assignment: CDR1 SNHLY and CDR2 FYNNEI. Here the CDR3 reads CASRDTSGEKQYF. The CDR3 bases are TGTGCCAGCAGAGACACCTCCGGTGAGAAGCAGTACTTC.

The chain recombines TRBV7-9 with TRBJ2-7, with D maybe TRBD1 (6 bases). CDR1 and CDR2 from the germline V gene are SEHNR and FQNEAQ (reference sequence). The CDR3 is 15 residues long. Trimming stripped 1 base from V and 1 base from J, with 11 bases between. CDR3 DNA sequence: TGTGCCAGCAGCTTAGGACAGGCCAAATCCTACGAGCAGTACTTC. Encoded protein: CASSLGQAKSYEQYF.

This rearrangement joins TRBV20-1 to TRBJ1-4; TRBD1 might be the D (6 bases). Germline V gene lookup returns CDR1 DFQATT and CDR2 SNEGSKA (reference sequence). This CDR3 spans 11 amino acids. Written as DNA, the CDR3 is TGCGGGGGGGGCGCTAGGGAAAAACTGTTTTTT. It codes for CGGGAREKLFF.

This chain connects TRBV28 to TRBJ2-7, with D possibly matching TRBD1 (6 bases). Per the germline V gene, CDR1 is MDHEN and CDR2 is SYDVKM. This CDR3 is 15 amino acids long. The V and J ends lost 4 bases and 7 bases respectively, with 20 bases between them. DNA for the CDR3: TGTGCCAGCAGTTCCCCCGGGACCGTGAGGGGGGAGCAGTACTTC. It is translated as CASSSPGTVRGEQYF.

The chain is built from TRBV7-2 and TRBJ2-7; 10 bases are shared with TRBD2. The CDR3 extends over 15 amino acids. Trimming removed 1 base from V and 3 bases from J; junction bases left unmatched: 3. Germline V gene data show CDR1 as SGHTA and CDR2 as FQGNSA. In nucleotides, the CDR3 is TGTGCCAGCAGCTTAGGACTAGCGGGCGTCTACGAGCAGTACTTC. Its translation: CASSLGLAGVYEQYF.

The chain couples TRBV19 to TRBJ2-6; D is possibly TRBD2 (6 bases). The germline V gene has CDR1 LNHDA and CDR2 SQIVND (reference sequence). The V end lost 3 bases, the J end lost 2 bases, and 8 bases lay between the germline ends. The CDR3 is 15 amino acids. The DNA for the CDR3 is TGTGCCAGTAGTATCGGGACTCCTGGGGCCAACGTCCTGACTTTC. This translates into CASSIGTPGANVLTF.

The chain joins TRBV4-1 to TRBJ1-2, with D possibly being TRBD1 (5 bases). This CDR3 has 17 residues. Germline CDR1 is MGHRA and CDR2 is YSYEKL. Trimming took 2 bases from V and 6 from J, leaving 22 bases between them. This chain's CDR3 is CASSQLRQRFGTDGYTF. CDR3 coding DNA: TGCGCCAGCAGCCAACTAAGACAGCGTTTTGGGACTGATGGCTACACCTTC.

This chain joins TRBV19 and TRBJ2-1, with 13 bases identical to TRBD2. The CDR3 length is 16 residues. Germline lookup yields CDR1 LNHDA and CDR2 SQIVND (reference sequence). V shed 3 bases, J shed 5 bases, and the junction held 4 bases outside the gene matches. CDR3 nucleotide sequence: TGTGCCAGTAGTATCACCGGACTAGCGGGGGACAATGAGCAGTTCTTC. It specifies CASSITGLAGDNEQFF.

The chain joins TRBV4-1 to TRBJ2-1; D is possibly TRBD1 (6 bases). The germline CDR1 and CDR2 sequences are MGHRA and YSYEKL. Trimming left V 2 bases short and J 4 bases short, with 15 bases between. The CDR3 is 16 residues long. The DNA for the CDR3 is TGCGCCAGCAGCCAATCCCGGACAGCCTCATACAATGAGCAGTTCTTC. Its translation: CASSQSRTASYNEQFF.